A single TCR beta chain is shown here with its context. This record belongs to a study of control samples from healthy donors and cancer patients. Sequencing was performed with immunoSEQ multiplex PCR; in TCRdb, only in-frame clones are kept and a portion is missing. This sample has approximately 71,000 clones, with roughly 89% found just once. There are 12 residues in the CDR3. CDR1 is MNHNY, CDR2 SVGAGI, per germline (reference sequence). V was shortened by 8 bases and J by 8 bases, with 12 bases between the two germline ends. The sample taken for sequencing was PBMCs. The TCR comes from a man aged 60 to 69 with lung cancer. J is TRBJ1-4 and V is TRBV6-6, with a possible D match to TRBD1 (5 bases). The CDR3 DNA sequence: TGTGCCAGCGGTCAGGGACGGGAAAAACTGTTTTTT. Its protein product is CASGQGREKLFF.